This TCR beta chain was sequenced for a study of shared clonotypes between healthy human individuals. The sample holds one count of this clone. V lost 4 bases, J lost 0 bases, and 11 bases lay in between. The CDR3 is 15 residues long. CDR1 is SGHNT and CDR2 is YYREEE in the germline V gene (reference sequence). Method: immunoSEQ multiplex PCR; TCRdb's copy keeps in-frame clones and lacks some. The sample consists of around 700,000 clones, around 72% of them appearing once. The rearrangement links TRBV5-4 to TRBJ2-1; D is unresolved. Sequenced: memory CD4+ T cells sorted from blood. Regarding subset: CD45RA-negative fraction. The TCR was taken from a woman between 25 and 40 years old in good health. CDR3 sequence reads: CASSGGTGSYNEQFF. CDR3 nucleotide sequence: TGTGCCAGCAGCGGCGGTACGGGCTCCTACAATGAGCAGTTCTTC.